Presented here are 11 T cell receptor beta chains from one specimen sequenced in a study of OX40 agonist ivuxolimab in advanced cancers. Generated by immunoSEQ multiplex PCR, the TCRdb table keeps only in-frame clones and is missing some. Of 55,000 to 90,000 clones listed, about 91% are singletons. Sample: CD4+ or CD8+ T cells sorted from blood, taken in a trial of the OX40 agonist ivuxolimab. Receptors originate from an adult with an advanced solid tumor such as melanoma, head and neck, liver or kidney cancer.

The chain recombines TRBV2 with TRBJ1-1; D gene uncertain. Trimming shortened V by 3 bases and J by 1 base, and 9 bases separated the two germline ends. Germline V lookup: CDR1 SNHLY, CDR2 FYNNEI. The CDR3 contains 14 residues. The CDR3 is CASSENRRNTEAFF. Written as DNA, the CDR3 is TGTGCCAGCAGTGAGAACAGACGGAACACTGAAGCTTTCTTT. Full variable domain (outside the CDR3, taken from reference TRBV2 and TRBJ1-1): EPEVTQTPSHQVTQMGQEVILRCVPISNHLYFYWYRQILGQKVEFLVSFYNNEISEKSEIFDDQFSVERPDGSNFTLKIRSTKLEDSAMYFCASSENRRNTEAFFGQGTRLTVV.

The rearrangement uses TRBV7-9 and TRBJ2-3, with D tentatively TRBD1 or TRBD2 (5 bases each). This CDR3 has 16 residues. V was pared by 2 bases and J by 3 bases, with 15 bases between. Germline V lookup: CDR1 SEHNR, CDR2 FQNEAQ (reference sequence). Here the CDR3 DNA reads TGTGCCAGCAGCTTACGAGGGGACGCCGTGACAGATACGCAGTATTTT. Translating it yields CASSLRGDAVTDTQYF.

The chain combines TRBV6-1 with TRBJ1-5; the D gene is possibly TRBD1 (6 bases). The CDR3 sequence is 14 residues long. Germline CDR1 MNHNS, CDR2 SASEGT. Trimming took 8 bases from V and 3 from J, leaving 14 bases between them. CDR3 residues: CASVLGAINQPQHF. In DNA form, the CDR3 reads TGTGCCAGCGTGTTGGGGGCGATCAATCAGCCCCAGCATTTT.

The rearrangement links TRBV2 to TRBJ2-5, with D perhaps matching TRBD1 (6 bases). Between the trimmed V and J ends, which lost 6 bases and 1 base, there was a span of 15 bases. Germline assignment: CDR1 SNHLY and CDR2 FYNNEI. The CDR3 is 15 amino acids. The CDR3 region is CASSANRAPQETQYF. In DNA form, the CDR3 reads TGTGCCAGCAGCGCAAACAGGGCTCCCCAAGAGACCCAGTACTTC.

This clone was detected only once. Other nucleotide sequences in the sample specify the same CDR3. V gene TRBV27 combines with J gene TRBJ1-1; no clear D. CDR3 length: 15 residues. Germline loops: CDR1 MNHEY, CDR2 SMNVEV (reference sequence). The ends were cut back, 6 bases at V and 1 base at J, with 15 bases in the middle. The CDR3 DNA is TGTGCCAGCAGGGAATGGAAAGGGAAGAACACTGAAGCTTTCTTT. Translation gives CASREWKGKNTEAFF.

The J gene is TRBJ2-5, the V gene TRBV10-3, with D maybe TRBD1 (6 bases). Germline V lookup: CDR1 ENHRY, CDR2 SYGVKD. This CDR3 contains 12 residues. The CDR3 coding sequence is TGTGCGACGCAGGGGTATTTGGAGACCCAGTACTTC. Its translation: CATQGYLETQYF.

The V and J genes are TRBV6-6 and TRBJ1-2; D not resolved. The length of the CDR3 is 13 residues. V dropped 6 bases and J dropped 1 base, with 9 bases sitting between them. In germline, CDR1 is MNHNY, CDR2 SVGAGI (reference sequence). The CDR3 DNA reads TGTGCCAGCAGCCCAGACCGTAACTATGGCTACACCTTC. Translation gives CASSPDRNYGYTF.

The chain uses TRBV5-1 and TRBJ1-2, with D possibly matching TRBD1 (6 bases). V was pared by 0 bases and J by 3 bases, with 15 bases between. CDR1 is SGHRS, CDR2 YFSETQ, per germline. The CDR3 spans 16 residues. The CDR3 DNA sequence: TGCGCCAGCAGCTTGGAGCGGGGGGCTATCGACTATGGCTACACCTTC. It yields the protein CASSLERGAIDYGYTF.

The rearrangement uses TRBV5-1 and TRBJ2-1; 7 positions agree with TRBD2. Losses at the gene ends were 10 bases for V and 7 bases for J; bases not matched to a gene: 17. Germline-derived CDR1 and CDR2 are SGHRS and YFSETQ. The CDR3 contains 15 residues. The CDR3 DNA reads as TGCGCCCCGAAACTTGGAGGACTAGGTGGTAATGAGCAGTTCTTC. Its protein is CAPKLGGLGGNEQFF.

The chain employs TRBV5-4 and TRBJ1-6, with 8 bases identical to TRBD1. The CDR3 sequence is 15 residues long. The J segment lost 9 bases and the V segment lost 3 bases, leaving 8 bases of the junction unmatched. Germline values: CDR1 SGHNT, CDR2 YYREEE (reference sequence). The CDR3 bases are TGTGCCAGCAGCTCCGGACAGGGAAAAATTTCACCCCTCCACTTT. As protein: CASSSGQGKISPLHF.

V gene TRBV5-3 combines with J gene TRBJ2-2; D remains unclear. TRBV5-3 is recorded as an ORF, its role being uncertain. Trimming stripped 5 bases from V and 7 bases from J, with 12 bases between. The CDR3 extends over 13 amino acids. The CDR3 sequence: CARRTSLSGELFF. DNA for the CDR3: TGTGCCAGAAGGACGAGTCTTAGCGGGGAGCTGTTTTTT.